A single sample gave rise to the 16 T cell receptor beta chains below, sequenced in a study of blood T cell repertoires in COVID-19. The repertoire was sequenced with immunoSEQ multiplex PCR; TCRdb's copy has only in-frame clones and lacks some. The table records roughly 400,000 clones, about 90% of them present only once. Sequences were obtained from PBMCs or T cells enriched from blood (not recorded which). The receptors here all came from a man aged 18-30 years who had recovered from COVID-19.

V gene TRBV28 combines with J gene TRBJ1-2; possible D gene TRBD1, 5 bases. The ends were cut back, 4 bases at V and 6 bases at J, with 12 bases in the middle. CDR1 MDHEN and CDR2 SYDVKM come from the germline V gene. The CDR3 has 13 residues. CDR3 region: CASSSSRGNGYTF. CDR3 coding DNA: TGTGCCAGCAGTTCCAGTCGGGGGAATGGCTACACCTTC.

The rearrangement uses TRBV2 and TRBJ1-2; TRBD1 agrees at 9 bases. The germline CDR1 and CDR2 sequences are SNHLY and FYNNEI. V was pared by 6 bases and J by 4 bases, with 6 bases of the junction left unmatched. CDR3 length equals 14 residues. CDR3: CASRGQGRAYGYTF. For the CDR3, the DNA is TGTGCCAGCAGGGGACAGGGAAGGGCCTATGGCTACACCTTC.

The V and J genes are TRBV7-9 and TRBJ1-2; D is undetermined. The CDR3 extends over 13 amino acids. V lost 5 bases and J lost 8, with 15 bases in between. From germline, CDR1 is SEHNR and CDR2 FQNEAQ (reference sequence). The chain's CDR3 is CASSDTAMKGYTF. The DNA for the CDR3 is TGTGCCAGCAGCGATACAGCCATGAAGGGCTACACCTTC.

This clone has a handful of counts. The chain joins TRBV7-9 to TRBJ1-1; TRBD1 is a possible D gene (5 bases). Per germline, CDR1 SEHNR and CDR2 FQNEAQ (reference sequence). Trimming removed 5 bases at V and 6 bases at J, with 16 bases between. There are 14 residues in the CDR3. In nucleotides, the CDR3 is TGTGCCAGCAGCCCGGACCACTCGGGGGCTGAAGCTTTCTTT. Translation gives CASSPDHSGAEAFF.

The CDR3 nucleotides are TGCGCCAGCAGCGACGGACAGGGCCACCTTCCCGGGGAGCTGTTTTTT. Its protein product is CASSDGQGHLPGELFF. This sequence joins TRBV5-1 and TRBJ2-2; TRBD1 matches 8 bases. V trimming: 4 bases; J trimming: 6 bases; junction bases outside the gene matches: 11. Germline CDR1 is SGHRS and CDR2 is YFSETQ. The CDR3 totals 16 residues.

V gene TRBV19 combines with J gene TRBJ1-1; D is unresolved. The CDR3 extends over 13 amino acids. Germline loops: CDR1 LNHDA, CDR2 SQIVND (reference sequence). Trimming removed 5 bases at V and 7 bases at J, with 14 bases between. The CDR3 nucleotides are TGTGCCAGTAGTTCCCAGTTCCGGGGTGAAGCTTTCTTT. As protein: CASSSQFRGEAFF.

This clone was picked up one time. The J gene is TRBJ1-3, the V gene TRBV19; a possible D gene is TRBD1 (5 bases). The CDR3 runs to 14 residues. V lost 7 bases, J lost 3 bases, and 13 bases lay in between. The V gene's germline CDR1 is LNHDA and CDR2 SQIVND (reference sequence). Here the CDR3 reads CASTTPQGGNTIYF. The CDR3 bases are TGTGCCAGTACCACTCCCCAGGGTGGAAACACCATATATTTT.

In regard to this clone: The sample contains more than one DNA sequence encoding this CDR3. The rearrangement uses TRBV3-1 (or the pseudogene TRBV3-2) and TRBJ1-3; no reliable D call. V gave up 1 base and J gave up 4 bases, with 5 bases separating them. The CDR3 totals 13 residues. Germline V gives CDR1 LGHDT, CDR2 YNNKEL (reference sequence). The CDR3 region is CASSQGGGNTIYF. CDR3 nucleotide sequence: TGTGCCAGCAGCCAAGGAGGGGGAAACACCATATATTTT.

Notes on this clone: The sample has other DNA sequences that encode this CDR3 too. The chain uses TRBV5-4 and TRBJ1-2; 9 bases agree with TRBD1. CDR3 length: 14 residues. V was clipped by 2 bases and J by 2 bases; unmatched bases: 1. From germline, CDR1 is SGHNT and CDR2 YYREEE (reference sequence). CDR3: CASSLGQGNYGYTF. In DNA, the CDR3 is TGTGCCAGCAGCTTAGGACAGGGGAACTATGGCTACACCTTC.

The chain employs TRBV14 and TRBJ1-1; no definite D call. V was trimmed by 4 bases and J by 12 bases, leaving 15 bases between them. CDR3 size: 12 residues. Germline V gene lookup returns CDR1 SGHDN and CDR2 FVKESK. Here the CDR3 DNA reads TGTGCCAGCAGCCCCTGGACGGACGGGACTTTCTTT. This translates into CASSPWTDGTFF.

In nucleotides, the CDR3 is TGTGCCAGCTCACCACCCAGGCTCGGATCCTACAATGAGCAGTTCTTC. This translates into CASSPPRLGSYNEQFF. V and J are TRBV18 and TRBJ2-1, with D unresolved. Per the germline V gene, CDR1 is KGHSH and CDR2 is LQKENI. Trimming cost V 0 bases and J 1 base, with 10 bases left between them. The CDR3 length is 16 residues.

The CDR3 DNA sequence: TGTGCCAGCAGCGTATCCCAGGGGTCTGGGGCCAACGTCCTGACTTTC. Translation: CASSVSQGSGANVLTF. This sequence joins TRBV9 and TRBJ2-6; D perhaps matches TRBD1 (6 bases). Between the trimmed V and J ends, which lost 1 base and 1 base, there was a span of 9 bases. Germline V gene sequence: CDR1 SGDLS, CDR2 YYNGEE. The CDR3 has 16 residues.

The V gene is TRBV19, the J gene TRBJ1-2, with TRBD1 as a possible D gene (5 bases). Germline V gene data show CDR1 as LNHDA and CDR2 as SQIVND (reference sequence). The CDR3 contains 13 residues. Trimming removed 6 bases from V and 6 bases from J, with 14 bases in between. Written as DNA, the CDR3 is TGTGCCAGTAGCAACAGGAGGGGTGATGGCTACACCTTC. This codes for CASSNRRGDGYTF.

The rearrangement links TRBV3-1 (or the pseudogene TRBV3-2) to TRBJ1-6, with D perhaps matching TRBD1 (5 bases). Germline CDR1 is LGHDT and CDR2 is YNNKEL (reference sequence). V lost 0 bases to trimming and J lost 6 bases, with 15 bases between them. The CDR3 is made up of 17 amino acids. CDR3 bases: TGTGCCAGCAGCCAAGAGATCTCCTCGGACATTAATTCACCCCTCCACTTT. Translation gives CASSQEISSDINSPLHF.

This clone was picked up one time. The chain has TRBV3-1 (or the pseudogene TRBV3-2) and TRBJ2-2; no reliable D call. Germline V gene lookup returns CDR1 LGHDT and CDR2 YNNKEL (reference sequence). The length of the CDR3 is 13 residues. Deletions cut 3 bases from V and 6 bases from J, with 8 bases between. The CDR3 loop is CASSQAQAGELFF. CDR3 bases: TGTGCCAGCAGCCAGGCCCAAGCCGGGGAGCTGTTTTTT.

The genes are TRBV27 and TRBJ1-1, with TRBD1 as a possible D gene (5 bases). V dropped 9 bases and J dropped 5 bases, with 16 bases sitting between them. The CDR3 runs 13 residues. Germline CDR1 is MNHEY and CDR2 is SMNVEV (reference sequence). For the CDR3, the DNA is TGTGCCAGTCAGTGGGGAAAGGGGACTGAAGCTTTCTTT. Residues: CASQWGKGTEAFF.